A single T cell receptor beta chain is shown here with its context. How the authors handled the data: From reference gene primer amplification, estimates of nucleated cell counts were derived. TCRdb keeps only in-frame clones here, not all; method: immunoSEQ multiplex PCR. That table gives V, J and clone size, and the DNA gave D and trimming. The table shows around 120,000 clones, with more than 75% occurring only once. The sample comes from a study of blood T cell repertoires in COVID-19. Whole-study context: Some COVID-19 samples were acute and others convalescent; all came from the United States, Italy and Spain. PBMCs, B-cell-depleted T cells, or T cells provided the cDNA or gDNA that made up the material.

The sample comprised peripheral blood. This TCR was sampled from a woman aged 65 to 85 with acute or convalescent COVID-19.

CDR3 sequence reads: CASSQEPGSYGYTF. The CDR3 nucleotides are TGCGCCAGCAGCCAAGAACCAGGGTCCTATGGCTACACCTTC. This chain connects TRBV4-1 to TRBJ1-2; D might be TRBD1 (5 bases). The germline gives CDR1 MGHRA, CDR2 YSYEKL. The CDR3 consists of 14 residues. The germline V and J ends were trimmed by 0 bases and 4 bases, with 9 bases remaining between them.